Given below is one T cell receptor (beta chain) in context. Its specific antigen is unknown. Base-call qualities are not available, and no considerably larger clone is one nucleotide away. The data derive from a study of T cells after yellow fever vaccination (dated 2019 in TCRdb). In terms of the full investigation: Libraries from fractions with low cell numbers were prepared with the SMART-Seq v4 Ultra Low Input RNA kit. Bulk TCR alpha and beta repertoires were sequenced longitudinally to track T-cell clones before and after primary and booster YFV17D yellow fever vaccination. Two healthy male donors, one aged 18 to 29 and one aged 30 to 40 years, made up the cohort. Blood was drawn at multiple timepoints before and after primary and secondary immunization, with bulk PBMC replicates and cell subsets isolated. Beyond this particular receptor, the publication reports: Most clones expanded after primary vaccination were re-detected after the booster (almost 98% of CD4 and about nine tenths of CD8), suggesting broad memory maintenance. Compared with the primary T-cell response, the secondary T-cell response was faster but weaker, reaching its peak on day 5 rather than on day 15. Computational filtering was required because FACS-sorted repertoires could contain abundant contaminating clonotypes from the bulk population. A small share of clonotypes occurred in both CD4 and CD8 compartments, likely arising from convergent recombination. Only a couple of donors were included in the study, so the extent to which the findings can be generalized is limited.

The CDR3 starts with the cysteine, ends with the phenylalanine, and has 15 residues. Here the CDR3 DNA is all that survives: 45 bases in frame from base 1. Germline trimming: 3 bases from V, 6 bases from J; junction bases outside gene matches: 5. The germline V gene (reference sequence) gives CDR1 as PRHDT and CDR2 as FYEKMQ. Explained via the paper, the treatment or condition label denotes: live attenuated yellow fever vaccine strain. A standard Ficoll-Paque protocol was used to isolate PBMCs from peripheral blood. Dynabeads CD4 and CD8 positive selection kits were used to isolate CD4 and CD8 T-cell fractions. TriZol was used to extract RNA from bulk PBMCs, from CD4 and CD8 fractions, and from dextramer-positive and dextramer-negative fractions. TCR cDNA was made using 5'RACE template switching, a step that added a universal primer site and unique molecular identifiers. cDNA synthesis was primed from both the TCR alpha and TCR beta constant segments. Libraries were amplified in two PCR steps, with sample barcodes and sequencing adapters added in the second step. Sequencing of libraries was done on Illumina HiSeq 2500 (2x100 bp) or NovaSeq (2x150 bp). In the authors' own workflow: Demultiplexing of reads and collapsing into UMI consensus sequences were performed with MIGEC, and V(D)J alignment was carried out with MiXCR. Clonotypes responding to the vaccine were identified with edgeR on replicate PBMC samples, with the criteria of FDR below 0.01 and a log2 fold change above 5 up to day 15. Each bulk clonotype received a CD4 or CD8 identity based on whether the sequenced CD4 or CD8 repertoire contained that clonotype at higher abundance. TCRdb trimmed the raw reads at Q25, called clones with MiXCR and kept productive beta chains. Rows are combined by CDR3 protein, so each entry shows the most common genes and DNA. The V and J calls were not made by the authors but by TCRdb's processing. This sample is represented by about 230,000 distinct CDR3 sequences; about 7% of them were singletons. The biggest ten clones account for more than 1% of the sample.

The specimen was CD4+ T cells sorted from PBMCs, collected on the day of the yellow fever booster vaccination. Recombination connected TRBV13 to TRBJ1-5, and 10 junction bases match TRBD1. The TCR originated in a man younger than 40 who received the YFV17D yellow fever vaccine. The nucleotide sequence is TGTGCCAGCAGCTTGGCTAGGACAGGGGGTCAGCCCCAGCATTTT. This translates into CASSLARTGGQPQHF.